This entry is about one T cell receptor beta chain. TCRdb keeps only in-frame clones here, not all; method: immunoSEQ multiplex PCR. The sample contains 120,000 or so clones, 83% of which appear only once. The data originate from a study of blood T cell repertoires in COVID-19. The V and J ends lost 6 bases and 6 bases respectively, with 17 bases between them. The germline V gene has CDR1 SGHTA and CDR2 FQGNSA. The CDR3 covers 14 residues. The sequencing input was peripheral blood. This clonotype was obtained from a man older than 75 with active or convalescent COVID-19. The V call is TRBV7-2, the J call TRBJ1-2, with D possibly matching TRBD1 (6 bases). CDR3 DNA sequence: TGTGCCAGCAGGGACAGCACTATGCCTCATGGCTACACCTTC. It is translated as CASRDSTMPHGYTF. Full variable domain (rest looked up from reference TRBV7-2 and TRBJ1-2): GAGVSQSPSNKVTEKGKDVELRCDPISGHTALYWYRQSLGQGLEFLIYFQGNSAPDKSGLPSDRFSAERTGGSVSTLTIQRTQQEDSAVYLCASRDSTMPHGYTFGSGTRLTVV.